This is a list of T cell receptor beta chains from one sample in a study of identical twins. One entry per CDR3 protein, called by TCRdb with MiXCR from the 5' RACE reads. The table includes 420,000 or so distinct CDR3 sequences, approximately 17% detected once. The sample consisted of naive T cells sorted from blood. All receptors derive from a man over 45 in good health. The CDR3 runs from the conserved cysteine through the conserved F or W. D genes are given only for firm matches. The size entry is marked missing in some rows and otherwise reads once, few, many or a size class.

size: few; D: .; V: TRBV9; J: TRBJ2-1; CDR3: CASSVAGSAYNEQFF; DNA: TGTGCCAGCAGCGTAGCCGGGAGCGCCTACAATGAGCAGTTCTTC
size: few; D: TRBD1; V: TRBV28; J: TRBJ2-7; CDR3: CASRQGGGNSYEQYF; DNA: TGTGCCAGCAGGCAAGGGGGCGGAAACTCCTACGAGCAGTACTTC
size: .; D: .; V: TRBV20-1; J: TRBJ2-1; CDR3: CSASFYRGTYNEQFF; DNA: TGCAGTGCTAGTTTTTATCGCGGTACCTACAATGAGCAGTTCTTC
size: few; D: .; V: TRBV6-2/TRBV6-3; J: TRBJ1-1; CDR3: CASTPGAVRAGGAFF; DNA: TGTGCCAGCACCCCAGGTGCAGTCCGGGCTGGTGGAGCTTTCTTT
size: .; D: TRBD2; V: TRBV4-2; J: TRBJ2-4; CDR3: CASSQESGGPKNIQYF; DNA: TGTGCCAGCAGCCAAGAATCGGGGGGGCCTAAAAACATTCAGTACTTC
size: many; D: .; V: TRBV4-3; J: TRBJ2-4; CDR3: CASSQSTGRYIQYF; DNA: TGCGCCAGCAGCCAATCGACAGGGAGGTACATTCAGTACTTC
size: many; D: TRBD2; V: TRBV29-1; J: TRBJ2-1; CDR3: CSVSAAGGRSEQFF; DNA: TGCAGCGTTTCCGCAGCGGGAGGTCGGAGTGAGCAGTTCTTC
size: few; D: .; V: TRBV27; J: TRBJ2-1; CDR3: CASSLSTRAGEQFF; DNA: TGTGCCAGCAGTTTATCGACCAGGGCCGGTGAGCAGTTCTTC
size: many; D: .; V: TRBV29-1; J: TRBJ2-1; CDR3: CSVEDRRGGEQFF; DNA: TGCAGCGTTGAAGATCGAAGGGGGGGCGAGCAGTTCTTC
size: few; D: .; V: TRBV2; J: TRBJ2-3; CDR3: CASSDPGFTTKPRTDTQYF; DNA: TGTGCCAGCAGTGACCCAGGGTTCACGACTAAGCCGCGCACAGATACGCAGTATTTT
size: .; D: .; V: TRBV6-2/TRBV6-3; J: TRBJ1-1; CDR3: CASSYLAGMNTEAFF; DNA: TGTGCCAGCAGTTACCTCGCAGGCATGAACACTGAAGCTTTCTTT
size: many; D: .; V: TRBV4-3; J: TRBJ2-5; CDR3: CASSQDGDGDWQETQYF; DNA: TGCGCCAGCAGCCAAGACGGAGACGGGGATTGGCAAGAGACCCAGTACTTC
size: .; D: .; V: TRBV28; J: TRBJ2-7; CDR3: CASSSGTFPYEQYF; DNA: TGTGCCAGCAGTTCAGGGACTTTCCCCTACGAGCAGTACTTC
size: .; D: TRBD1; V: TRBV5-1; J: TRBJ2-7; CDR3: CASSNRDRGKEQYF; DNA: TGCGCCAGCAGCAACCGGGACAGGGGAAAAGAGCAGTACTTC
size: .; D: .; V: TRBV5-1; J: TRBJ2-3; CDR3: CASRPRGESTDTQYF; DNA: TGCGCCAGCAGACCGCGGGGTGAAAGCACAGATACGCAGTATTTT
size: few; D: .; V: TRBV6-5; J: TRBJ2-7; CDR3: CASSYSEAAYEQYF; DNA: TGTGCCAGCAGTTACTCAGAGGCAGCCTACGAGCAGTACTTC
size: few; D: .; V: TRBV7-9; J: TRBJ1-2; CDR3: CASSSTGAYYGYTF; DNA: TGTGCCAGCAGCAGTACAGGCGCCTACTATGGCTACACCTTC
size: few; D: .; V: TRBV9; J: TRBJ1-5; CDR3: CASSVGDMAGNQPQHF; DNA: TGTGCCAGCAGCGTTGGGGACATGGCAGGGAATCAGCCCCAGCATTTT
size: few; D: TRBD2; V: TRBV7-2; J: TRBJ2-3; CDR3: CASSLEAPLAGTQYF; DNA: TGTGCCAGCAGCTTAGAAGCCCCGCTAGCGGGGACGCAGTATTTT
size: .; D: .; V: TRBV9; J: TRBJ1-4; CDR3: CASSVAPGSGEKLFF; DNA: TGTGCCAGCAGCGTAGCTCCGGGGTCGGGGGAAAAACTGTTTTTT
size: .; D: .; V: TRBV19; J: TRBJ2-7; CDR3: CASSIGTGTYEQYF; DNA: TGTGCCAGTAGTATAGGAACCGGGACCTACGAGCAGTACTTC
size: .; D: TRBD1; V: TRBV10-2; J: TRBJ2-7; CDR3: CASIKRQGAWEQYF; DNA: TGCGCCAGCATCAAGCGACAGGGGGCTTGGGAGCAGTACTTC
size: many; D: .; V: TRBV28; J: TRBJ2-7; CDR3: CASIRIGPRTYEQYF; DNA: TGTGCCAGCATCCGAATAGGTCCGCGGACCTACGAGCAGTACTTC
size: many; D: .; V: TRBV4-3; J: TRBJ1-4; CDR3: CASSTGMDEKLFF; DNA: TGCGCCAGCAGCACAGGGATGGATGAAAAACTGTTTTTT
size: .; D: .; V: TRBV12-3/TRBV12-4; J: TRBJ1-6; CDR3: CASSLNDLGNSPLHF; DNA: TGTGCCAGCAGTTTAAACGACCTCGGTAATTCACCCCTCCACTTT